The 30 T cell receptor beta chains presented below share a single source sample, sequenced in a study of OX40 agonist ivuxolimab in advanced cancers. Clones were read by immunoSEQ multiplex PCR, and TCRdb kept only the in-frame ones, dropping some. The sample gives around 20,000 clones, around 74% of which show up once; approximately 24% is in the top ten. The input for sequencing was CD4+ or CD8+ T cells sorted from blood, taken in a trial of the OX40 agonist ivuxolimab. The origin of the receptors is an adult with an advanced solid tumor such as melanoma, head and neck, liver or kidney cancer.

The chain joins TRBV4-1 to TRBJ1-6; tentatively, D is TRBD1 (5 bases). Deletions cut 2 bases from V and 13 bases from J, with 15 bases between. The length of the CDR3 is 14 residues. Germline CDR1 is MGHRA and CDR2 is YSYEKL. The CDR3 nucleotides are TGCGCCAGCAGCCAATCCCATGGGGGAAGGCCCCTCCACTTT. Translating it yields CASSQSHGGRPLHF.

This clone was observed a few times. The gene calls are TRBV7-2 and TRBJ2-7; 9 bases are a match to TRBD1. This CDR3 has 17 amino acids. Trimming at V came to 2 bases and at J to 3 bases, leaving 11 bases not matched to a gene. Germline CDR1 reads SGHTA; CDR2 reads FQGNSA. The CDR3, as DNA: TGTGCCAGCAGCTTAAGAGGGACAGGGAAAGGTTACTACGAGCAGTACTTC. Translated, it gives CASSLRGTGKGYYEQYF.

The chain joins TRBV7-6 to TRBJ1-1; D is unresolved. V shed 0 bases and J shed 1 base, with 3 bases lying between them. The CDR3 totals 13 residues. The V gene's germline CDR1 is SGHVS and CDR2 FNYEAQ. In nucleotides, the CDR3 is TGTGCCAGCAGCTTAGCAGGGAACACTGAAGCTTTCTTT. Translation: CASSLAGNTEAFF.

The chain carries TRBV28 and TRBJ2-2; 10 nucleotides agree with TRBD2. Germline CDR1 and CDR2: MDHEN and SYDVKM. The length of the CDR3 is 14 residues. V lost 7 bases to trimming and J lost 3 bases; unmatched junction nucleotides: 2. CDR3 amino acids: CASTSGSYTGELFF. Written as DNA, the CDR3 is TGTGCCAGCACTAGCGGGAGTTACACCGGGGAGCTGTTTTTT. The whole variable domain, remainder taken from reference TRBV28 and TRBJ2-2, is DVKVTQSSRYLVKRTGEKVFLECVQDMDHENMFWYRQDPGLGLRLIYFSYDVKMKEKGDIPEGYSVSREKKERFSLILESASTNQTSMYLCASTSGSYTGELFFGEGSRLTVL.

The genes are TRBV4-1 and TRBJ2-7, with D unresolved. The CDR3 runs 16 residues. The germline V gene encodes CDR1 MGHRA and CDR2 YSYEKL. Trimming removed 1 base from V and 3 bases from J, with 16 bases in between. DNA for the CDR3: TGCGCCAGCAGCCAAGGACTGGGGTCCCCTTTCTACGAGCAGTACTTC. Protein product: CASSQGLGSPFYEQYF.

The chain is built from TRBV9 and TRBJ2-1, with a tentative D call TRBD2 (6 bases). The V end lost 0 bases, the J end lost 4 bases, and 11 bases lay between the germline ends. The CDR3 consists of 15 residues. Germline loops: CDR1 SGDLS, CDR2 YYNGEE. In DNA, the CDR3 is TGTGCCAGCAGCGTAGGGGGACTTGCGTACAATGAGCAGTTCTTC. Its translation is CASSVGGLAYNEQFF.

V usage is TRBV28 and J usage is TRBJ2-2, with D unresolved. Germline CDR1 and CDR2: MDHEN and SYDVKM. This CDR3 is 15 amino acids long. V was clipped by 3 bases and J by 2 bases, with 10 bases between them. The CDR3 DNA is TGTGCCAGCAGTTTCGTCCCATCTAACACCGGGGAGCTGTTTTTT. Its translation is CASSFVPSNTGELFF.

This clone was seen only once. This chain uses TRBV10-3 with TRBJ2-1; the match to TRBD2 covers 11 bases. J lost 0 bases, V lost 10 bases, and 8 bases had no gene match. Germline V gene data show CDR1 as ENHRY and CDR2 as SYGVKD. The CDR3 is 16 residues long. CDR3 DNA sequence: TGTGCCAGCCGACCTACTAGCGGGAGCTCCTACAATGAGCAGTTCTTC. This codes for CASRPTSGSSYNEQFF.

V gene TRBV5-1 combines with J gene TRBJ2-2; D is possibly TRBD2 (5 bases). The CDR3 extends over 14 amino acids. The ends were cut back, 5 bases at V and 0 bases at J, with 8 bases in the middle. Germline lookup yields CDR1 SGHRS and CDR2 YFSETQ. The CDR3 is CASRLGANTGELFF. CDR3 nucleotide sequence: TGCGCCAGCAGGCTGGGAGCGAACACCGGGGAGCTGTTTTTT.

The V gene is TRBV7-9, the J gene TRBJ2-4; tentatively, D is TRBD1 (6 bases). V dropped 1 base and J dropped 2 bases, with 12 bases sitting between them. There are 16 residues in the CDR3. From germline, CDR1 is SEHNR and CDR2 FQNEAQ (reference sequence). The chain's CDR3 is CASSLVTGLSKNIQYF. Written as DNA, the CDR3 is TGTGCCAGCAGCTTAGTTACAGGGTTGTCCAAAAACATTCAGTACTTC.

V gene TRBV28 combines with J gene TRBJ1-1, with 8 bases fitting TRBD1. Germline V CDR1 and CDR2: MDHEN, SYDVKM. This CDR3 is built from 15 residues. V lost 5 bases to trimming and J lost 4 bases; unmatched junction nucleotides: 9. The CDR3 spells CASSGDRRVVTEAFF. CDR3 nucleotide sequence: TGTGCCAGCAGTGGGGACAGGCGAGTCGTCACTGAAGCTTTCTTT.

This chain connects TRBV4-1 to TRBJ2-7; TRBD2 is a possible D gene (5 bases). Looked up from germline, CDR1 is MGHRA and CDR2 is YSYEKL. The CDR3 has 16 residues. V was shortened by 4 bases and J by 5 bases, with 21 bases between the two germline ends. CDR3 loop: CASSPRIHSSSNEQYF. In DNA form, the CDR3 reads TGCGCCAGCAGCCCAAGGATTCACTCTAGCAGCAACGAGCAGTACTTC.

The genes are TRBV21-1 and TRBJ1-4. TRBV21-1 is tagged as a pseudogene. CDR3 length: 20 residues. CDR3 coding DNA: TGTGCCAGCAGCAAAGGATTCGGGCAGGATAATCGGGCAACTAATGAAAAACTGTTTTTT. As protein: CASSKGFGQDNRATNEKLFF.

There are a few counts of this clone. The chain recombines TRBV28 with TRBJ1-1; D call uncertain. V was pared by 7 bases and J by 0 bases, with 18 bases between. The CDR3 runs 16 residues. Germline CDR1 reads MDHEN; CDR2 reads SYDVKM. CDR3 protein: CASTHLTVNLNTEAFF. In DNA form, the CDR3 reads TGTGCCAGCACCCACCTCACAGTGAACCTGAACACTGAAGCTTTCTTT.

The chain couples TRBV6-5 to TRBJ1-1, with D unresolved. V lost 0 bases and J 0 bases, leaving 8 bases between the germline ends. CDR3 size: 15 residues. The germline CDR1 and CDR2 sequences are MNHEY and SVGAGI. The CDR3 DNA reads as TGTGCCAGCAGTTACTCGGCAGGTTTGAACACTGAAGCTTTCTTT. It translates to CASSYSAGLNTEAFF.

The CDR3 nucleotides read TGTGCCAGCAGCTCCCCCGGGTACTCCTACGAGCAGTACTTC. Translating gives CASSSPGYSYEQYF. The chain is built from TRBV11-2 and TRBJ2-7; D unresolved. Germline CDR1 and CDR2: SGHAT and FQNNGV. This CDR3 spans 14 amino acids. V shed 4 bases and J shed 0 bases, with 10 bases lying between them.

The chain combines TRBV29-1 with TRBJ2-1; no definite D call. The germline V gene has CDR1 SQVTM and CDR2 ANQGSEA. V dropped 7 bases and J dropped 2 bases, with 18 bases sitting between them. The CDR3 extends over 15 amino acids. The DNA for the CDR3 is TGCAGCGCCCGATGGATAGGGCTACCCTACAATGAGCAGTTCTTC. Encoded protein: CSARWIGLPYNEQFF.

V is TRBV6-1 and J is TRBJ2-7, with TRBD2 matching 7 bases. CDR3 size: 17 residues. Germline-derived CDR1 and CDR2 are MNHNS and SASEGT. With V trimmed by 2 bases and J by 3 bases, 13 bases remained unmatched. In DNA form, the CDR3 reads TGTGCCAGCAGTGAATACGAAAGCCGGGACTACATCTACGAGCAGTACTTC. Protein sequence: CASSEYESRDYIYEQYF.

The V call is TRBV4-3, the J call TRBJ1-1, with a weak D call TRBD1 (5 bases). This CDR3 is 16 amino acids long. Germline CDR1 reads LGHNA; CDR2 reads YSLEER. Trimming removed 0 bases from V and 7 bases from J, with 18 bases in between. CDR3 coding DNA: TGCGCCAGCAGCCAAGATCGGGCAGGGCAAAATGGTGAAGCTTTCTTT. This translates into CASSQDRAGQNGEAFF.

The rearrangement uses TRBV5-5 and TRBJ1-5; TRBD1 is a possible D gene (6 bases). This CDR3 has 15 amino acids. Germline V gives CDR1 SGHKS, CDR2 YYEKEE (reference sequence). V was clipped by 4 bases and J by 0 bases, with 11 bases between them. The CDR3 nucleotides read TGTGCCAGCAGCCCCAGGGGATATAGCAATCAGCCCCAGCATTTT. It yields the protein CASSPRGYSNQPQHF. The full variable domain, rest sourced from reference TRBV5-5 and TRBJ1-5, is DAGVTQSPTHLIKTRGQQVTLRCSPISGHKSVSWYQQVLGQGPQFIFQYYEKEERGRGNFPDRFSARQFPNYSSELNVNALLLGDSALYLCASSPRGYSNQPQHFGDGTRLSIL.

V gene TRBV27 combines with J gene TRBJ2-3, with D uncertain. Germline assignment: CDR1 MNHEY and CDR2 SMNVEV (reference sequence). Trimming took 1 base from V and 4 from J, leaving 6 bases between them. The CDR3 spans 13 residues. CDR3 protein: CASSLLTPDTQYF. In nucleotides, the CDR3 is TGTGCCAGCAGTTTATTGACCCCAGATACGCAGTATTTT.

The chain carries TRBV7-6 and TRBJ2-3; D remains ambiguous. Germline V gene lookup returns CDR1 SGHVS and CDR2 FNYEAQ. V lost 2 bases and J lost 1, with 22 bases in between. CDR3 length equals 19 residues. The CDR3 region has the DNA TGTGCCAGCAGCTTACGTCCCTCAATGGGTGTTCAAGGCACAGATACGCAGTATTTT. This codes for CASSLRPSMGVQGTDTQYF.

This chain uses TRBV27 with TRBJ1-6; a weak D match, TRBD1 (5 bases). Germline loops: CDR1 MNHEY, CDR2 SMNVEV (reference sequence). The CDR3 spans 14 residues. With 3 bases removed from V and 9 bases from J, the gap between germline ends came to 12 bases. CDR3 amino acids: CASSFKGRGSPLHF. The CDR3 nucleotides read TGTGCCAGCAGTTTTAAAGGAAGGGGTTCACCCCTCCACTTT.

The chain combines TRBV28 with TRBJ1-1, with D perhaps TRBD1 (5 bases). Germline CDR1 is MDHEN and CDR2 is SYDVKM. Deletions cut 4 bases from V and 7 bases from J, with 19 bases between. The CDR3 covers 15 residues. The CDR3 here is CASSSIRDPEDEAFF. DNA for the CDR3: TGTGCCAGCAGTTCAATACGGGACCCGGAGGATGAAGCTTTCTTT.

The rearrangement joins TRBV2 to TRBJ2-7; 7 positions match TRBD1. CDR1 is SNHLY and CDR2 is FYNNEI in the germline V gene. The CDR3 runs 17 residues. V was clipped by 2 bases and J by 5 bases; unmatched bases: 15. The CDR3, as DNA: TGTGCCAGCAGTGAATCGGGGACAGCCACTCGCCCCGACGAGCAGTACTTC. Translation: CASSESGTATRPDEQYF.

This clone occurred once. The V and J genes are TRBV6-6 and TRBJ2-1, with 8 bases lining up with TRBD2. The CDR3 is 15 amino acids. The ends lost 1 base at V and 4 bases at J; junction bases unmatched: 3. Germline loops: CDR1 MNHNY, CDR2 SVGAGI (reference sequence). The CDR3 here is CASSYLREEYNEQFF. The CDR3 nucleotides read TGTGCCAGCAGTTACTTGCGGGAGGAGTACAATGAGCAGTTCTTC.

The chain recombines TRBV5-1 with TRBJ2-2; 11 bases fit TRBD1. Germline values: CDR1 SGHRS, CDR2 YFSETQ. The trim removed 2 bases at V and 7 bases at J, leaving 13 bases unmatched. The CDR3 totals 18 residues. In DNA form, the CDR3 reads TGCGCCAGCAGCTTCCTAGGACAGGGGGCGTCATTGGGCGGGGAGCTGTTTTTT. Its protein is CASSFLGQGASLGGELFF. The complete variable domain, with remaining parts taken from reference TRBV5-1 and TRBJ2-2, reads KAGVTQTPRYLIKTRGQQVTLSCSPISGHRSVSWYQQTPGQGLQFLFEYFSETQRNKGNFPGRFSGRQFSNSRSEMNVSTLELGDSALYLCASSFLGQGASLGGELFFGEGSRLTVL.

The chain joins TRBV27 to TRBJ2-7; perhaps TRBD1 as D (6 bases). V lost 5 bases, J lost 4 bases, and 21 bases lay in between. The CDR3 spans 16 residues. Germline CDR1 is MNHEY and CDR2 is SMNVEV (reference sequence). The CDR3 DNA reads TGTGCCAGCAGTGCCACCCCCACGGGACAACCGTACGAGCAGTACTTC. As protein: CASSATPTGQPYEQYF.

The chain combines TRBV6-5 with TRBJ1-2, with 12 bases matching TRBD1. The V and J ends lost 7 bases and 7 bases, in that order; junction bases with no gene match: 10. Germline CDR1 reads MNHEY; CDR2 reads SVGAGI. This CDR3 spans 15 amino acids. Written as DNA, the CDR3 is TGTGCCAGCAATCGGGGACAGGGGGCAAAGGGTGGCTACACCTTC. Translating gives CASNRGQGAKGGYTF.

This clone was seen only a few times. The V call is TRBV10-3, the J call TRBJ2-7; D gene ambiguous. Per the germline V gene, CDR1 is ENHRY and CDR2 is SYGVKD. The CDR3 spans 15 residues. V was cut by 1 base and J by 3 bases, with 13 bases left in between. The CDR3 protein is CAISEFNTESYEQYF. CDR3 DNA sequence: TGTGCCATCAGTGAGTTTAACACCGAGAGCTACGAGCAGTACTTC.